The 13 T cell receptor beta chains reported below all come from one sample, sequenced in a study of shared clonotypes between healthy human individuals. Profiled with immunoSEQ multiplex PCR; TCRdb holds only in-frame clones, not every one. The sample records under 650,000 clones, almost 97% being singletons. Sequencing was done on a sample of naive CD4+ T cells sorted from blood. Subset given: CD45RA+ positively selected. The receptors here all came from a woman under 40 in good health.

The genes are TRBV28 and TRBJ2-5, with unresolved D. The J call may be incorrect, as the DNA end agrees better with TRBJ2-7. The CDR3 loop spans 15 amino acids. Germline CDR1 is MDHEN and CDR2 is SYDVKM. CDR3 bases: TGTGCCAGCAGCCAAAAATTAGGTGGTGTCTACGAGCAGTACTTC. This translates into CASSQKLGGVYEQYF.

V and J are TRBV27 and TRBJ1-5; 8 bases agree with TRBD1. Germline assignment: CDR1 MNHEY and CDR2 SMNVEV (reference sequence). This CDR3 is built from 15 residues. V lost 6 bases and J lost 2; bases outside the gene matches: 6. CDR3 region: CASSPDRAGNQPQHF. The CDR3 DNA reads as TGTGCCAGCAGCCCGGACAGGGCGGGCAATCAGCCCCAGCATTTT.

The genes are TRBV5-1 and TRBJ1-1, with 7 bases identical to TRBD1. The germline CDR1 and CDR2 sequences are SGHRS and YFSETQ. The CDR3 runs 14 residues. V lost 4 bases to trimming and J lost 3 bases; unmatched junction nucleotides: 6. This CDR3 is CASSPKTGDTEAFF. The CDR3 region has the DNA TGCGCCAGCAGCCCGAAAACAGGGGACACTGAAGCTTTCTTT.

This rearrangement joins TRBV10-2 to TRBJ2-3, with 10 bases matching TRBD1. The CDR3 contains 14 residues. Germline V lookup: CDR1 WSHSY, CDR2 SAAADI. V lost 8 bases, J lost 7 bases, and 9 bases stayed unmatched. CDR3 amino acids: CASGGTGARNTQYF. The DNA of the CDR3 is TGCGCCAGCGGAGGGACAGGGGCACGAAATACGCAGTATTTT.

V gene TRBV28 combines with J gene TRBJ2-1, with 11 bases lining up with TRBD2. Per the germline V gene, CDR1 is MDHEN and CDR2 is SYDVKM. The CDR3 covers 16 residues. Germline trimming cut 4 bases from V and 7 bases from J; bases unmatched to any gene: 9. In DNA form, the CDR3 reads TGTGCCAGCAGTTCTGGGGGAGTAGCGGGAGGGAATGAGCAGTTCTTC. It yields the protein CASSSGGVAGGNEQFF.

This rearrangement joins TRBV10-3 to TRBJ2-3, with TRBD1 identical over 11 bases. The junction had 8 bases not matched to a gene; V was cut back by 6 bases and J by 6 bases. Per germline, CDR1 ENHRY and CDR2 SYGVKD. The CDR3 is 15 residues long. The CDR3 DNA follows: TGTGCCATCAGCTTAGGACAGGGGGCAGGGGATACGCAGTATTTT. Translating it yields CAISLGQGAGDTQYF.

This rearrangement joins TRBV4-1 to TRBJ1-2; D call uncertain. The CDR3 loop spans 14 amino acids. V shed 1 base and J shed 5 bases, with 11 bases lying between them. Per the germline V gene, CDR1 is MGHRA and CDR2 is YSYEKL. CDR3 DNA: TGCGCCAGCAGCCAAGTCGGAAAACCGTATGGCTACACCTTC. As protein: CASSQVGKPYGYTF.

The chain recombines TRBV19 with TRBJ2-7; 13 bases fit TRBD2. Germline CDR1 reads LNHDA; CDR2 reads SQIVND (reference sequence). Trimming removed 4 bases from V and 5 bases from J; junction bases left unmatched: 8. The CDR3 totals 16 residues. The CDR3 region has the DNA TGTGCCAGTAGTAGCCCGGGACTAGCGGGATCCGACGAGCAGTACTTC. It yields the protein CASSSPGLAGSDEQYF.

V gene TRBV2 combines with J gene TRBJ2-6; no definite D call. V lost 2 bases and J lost 4, with 9 bases in between. The CDR3 spans 15 residues. The germline V gene has CDR1 SNHLY and CDR2 FYNNEI. The CDR3, as DNA: TGTGCCAGCAGTGAAAGCTTTCCCGGGGCCAACGTCCTGACTTTC. Its protein product is CASSESFPGANVLTF.

V usage is TRBV28 and J usage is TRBJ2-2; unclear D gene. Germline V lookup: CDR1 MDHEN, CDR2 SYDVKM. The CDR3 contains 11 residues. With 3 bases removed from V and 7 bases from J, the gap between germline ends came to 3 bases. The CDR3 protein is CASSFVGELFF. The CDR3 bases are TGTGCCAGCAGTTTCGTCGGGGAGCTGTTTTTT.

The chain is built from TRBV19 and TRBJ1-2; possible D gene TRBD1, 6 bases. This CDR3 has 14 residues. CDR1 is LNHDA, CDR2 SQIVND, per germline (reference sequence). The germline V and J ends were trimmed by 0 bases and 4 bases, with 9 bases remaining between them. The CDR3 DNA is TGTGCCAGTAGTATAGAGGCGGACAGCTATGGCTACACCTTC. This encodes CASSIEADSYGYTF.

The chain uses TRBV5-1 and TRBJ2-7; D is undetermined. The CDR3 covers 12 residues. Germline V gene lookup returns CDR1 SGHRS and CDR2 YFSETQ. With 2 bases removed from V and 8 bases from J, the gap between germline ends came to 11 bases. The CDR3 nucleotides read TGCGCCAGCAGCTTATCATCCGCTCAGCAGTACTTC. This codes for CASSLSSAQQYF.

The chain links TRBV28 to TRBJ1-1, with D hard to call. The CDR3 is made up of 16 amino acids. Germline-derived CDR1 and CDR2 are MDHEN and SYDVKM. Trimming left V 6 bases short and J 0 bases short, with 17 bases between. In DNA form, the CDR3 reads TGTGCCAGCAGAGAGTCGGGGTTCATCATGAACACTGAAGCTTTCTTT. This sequence encodes CASRESGFIMNTEAFF.